The sequence of this T cell receptor beta chain was determined in a study of blood T cell repertoires in COVID-19. At the level of the study: The origin of the acute and convalescent COVID-19 samples was the United States, Italy and Spain.

The CDR3 is 12 residues long. Germline V lookup: CDR1 MDHEN, CDR2 SYDVKM. V lost 5 bases, J lost 6 bases, and 10 bases lay in between. Allocation to cohorts depended on clinical history reported by the participants. Using immunoSEQ multiplex PCR, the repertoire was profiled, and TCRdb retains in-frame clones only, with some absent. The sample holds roughly 200,000 clones; 65% to 90% are singletons and the top ten take about 4%. The rearrangement links TRBV28 to TRBJ1-2; D possibly corresponds to TRBD1 (5 bases). The receptor comes from a woman between 25 and 40 years old who had been exposed to COVID-19. The sequencing sample was made of PBMCs or T cells enriched from blood (not recorded which). The CDR3 DNA sequence: TGTGCCAGCAGTACGGGGGGGAATGGCTACACCTTC. Translation: CASSTGGNGYTF.